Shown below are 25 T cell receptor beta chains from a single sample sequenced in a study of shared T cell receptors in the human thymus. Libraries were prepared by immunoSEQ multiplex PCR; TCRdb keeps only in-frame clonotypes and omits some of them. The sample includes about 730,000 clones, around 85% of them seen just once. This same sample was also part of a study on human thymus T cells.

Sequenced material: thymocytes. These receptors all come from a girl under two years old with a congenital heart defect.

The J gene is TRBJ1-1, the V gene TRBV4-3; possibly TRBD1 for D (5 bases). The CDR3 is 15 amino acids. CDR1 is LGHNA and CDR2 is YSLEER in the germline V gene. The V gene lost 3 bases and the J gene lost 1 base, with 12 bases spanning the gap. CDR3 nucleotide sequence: TGCGCCAGCAGCCATTCCGGGGGGTGGAACACTGAAGCTTTCTTT. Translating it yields CASSHSGGWNTEAFF.

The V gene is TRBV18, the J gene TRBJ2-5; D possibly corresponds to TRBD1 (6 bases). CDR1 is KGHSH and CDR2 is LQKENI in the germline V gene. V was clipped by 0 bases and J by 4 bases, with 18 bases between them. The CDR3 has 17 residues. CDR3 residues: CASSPPGAPDPGETQYF. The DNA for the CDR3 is TGTGCCAGCTCACCACCGGGGGCCCCCGACCCGGGAGAGACCCAGTACTTC. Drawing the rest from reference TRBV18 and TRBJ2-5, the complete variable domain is NAGVMQNPRHLVRRRGQEARLRCSPMKGHSHVYWYRQLPEEGLKFMVYLQKENIIDESGMPKERFSAEFPKEGPSILRIQQVVRGDSAAYFCASSPPGAPDPGETQYFGPGTRLLVL.

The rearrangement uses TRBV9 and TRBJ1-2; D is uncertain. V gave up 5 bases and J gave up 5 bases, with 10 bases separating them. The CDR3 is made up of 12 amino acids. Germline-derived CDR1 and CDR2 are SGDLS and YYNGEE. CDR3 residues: CASRRSAYGYTF. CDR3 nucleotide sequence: TGTGCCAGCAGGCGGTCGGCTTATGGCTACACCTTC. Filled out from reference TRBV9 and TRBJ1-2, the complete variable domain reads DSGVTQTPKHLITATGQRVTLRCSPRSGDLSVYWYQQSLDQGLQFLIQYYNGEERAKGNILERFSAQQFPDLHSELNLSSLELGDSALYFCASRRSAYGYTFGSGTRLTVV.

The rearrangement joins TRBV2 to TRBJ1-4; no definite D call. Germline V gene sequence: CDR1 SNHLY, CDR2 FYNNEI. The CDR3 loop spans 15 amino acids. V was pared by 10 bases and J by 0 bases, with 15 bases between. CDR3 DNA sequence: TGTGCCAAAGGAGGCGGACCCACAACTAATGAAAAACTGTTTTTT. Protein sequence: CAKGGGPTTNEKLFF.

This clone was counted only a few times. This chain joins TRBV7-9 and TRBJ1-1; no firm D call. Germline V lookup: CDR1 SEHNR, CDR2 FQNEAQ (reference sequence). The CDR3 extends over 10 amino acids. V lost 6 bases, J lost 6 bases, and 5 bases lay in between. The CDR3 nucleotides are TGTGCCAGCAGGGGCTCTGAAGCTTTCTTT. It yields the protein CASRGSEAFF. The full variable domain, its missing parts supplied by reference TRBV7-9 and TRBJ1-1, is DTGVSQNPRHKITKRGQNVTFRCDPISEHNRLYWYRQTLGQGPEFLTYFQNEAQLEKSRLLSDRFSAERPKGSFSTLEIQRTEQGDSAMYLCASRGSEAFFGQGTRLTVV.

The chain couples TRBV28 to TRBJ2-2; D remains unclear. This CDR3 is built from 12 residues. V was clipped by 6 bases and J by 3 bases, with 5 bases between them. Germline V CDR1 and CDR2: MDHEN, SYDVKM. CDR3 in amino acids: CASSYDTGELFF. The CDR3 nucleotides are TGTGCCAGCAGCTACGACACCGGGGAGCTGTTTTTT.

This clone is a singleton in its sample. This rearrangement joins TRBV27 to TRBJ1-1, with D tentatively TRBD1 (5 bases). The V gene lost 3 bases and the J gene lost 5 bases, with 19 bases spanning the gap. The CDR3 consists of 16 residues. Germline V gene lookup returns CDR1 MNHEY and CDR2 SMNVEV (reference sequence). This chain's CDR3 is CASSLGGQGISTEAFF. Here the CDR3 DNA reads TGTGCCAGCAGTTTGGGAGGCCAGGGAATCAGTACTGAAGCTTTCTTT.

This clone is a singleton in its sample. This chain's CDR3 is CASSPRGCAGNYEQYF. The DNA of the CDR3 is TGTGCCAGCAGCCCCAGGGGATGTGCAGGGAACTACGAGCAGTACTTC. The chain combines TRBV7-9 with TRBJ2-5, with D perhaps TRBD1 (6 bases). The J call may not be correct, given that the DNA end is closer to TRBJ2-7. CDR1 is SEHNR, CDR2 FQNEAQ, per germline (reference sequence). There are 16 residues in the CDR3.

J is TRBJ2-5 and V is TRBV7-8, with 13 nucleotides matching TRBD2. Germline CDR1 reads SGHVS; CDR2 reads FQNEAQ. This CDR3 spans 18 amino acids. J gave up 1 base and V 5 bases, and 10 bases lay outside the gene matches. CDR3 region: CASSRGLAGVRGQETQYF. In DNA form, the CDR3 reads TGTGCCAGCAGCCGCGGACTAGCGGGGGTTCGTGGCCAAGAGACCCAGTACTTC.

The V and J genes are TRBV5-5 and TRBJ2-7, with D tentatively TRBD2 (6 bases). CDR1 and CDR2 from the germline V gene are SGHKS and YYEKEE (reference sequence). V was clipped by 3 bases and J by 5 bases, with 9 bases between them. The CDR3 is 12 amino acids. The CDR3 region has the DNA TGTGCCAGCAGCTCTGGCGGGGACGAGCAGTACTTC. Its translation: CASSSGGDEQYF.

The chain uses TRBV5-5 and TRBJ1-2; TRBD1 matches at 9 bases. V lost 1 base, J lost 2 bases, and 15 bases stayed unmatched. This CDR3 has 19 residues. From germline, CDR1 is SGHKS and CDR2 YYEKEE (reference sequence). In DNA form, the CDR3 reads TGTGCCAGCAGCTTGCGCCCGCGCGTGGACAGGGGCCCCAACTATGGCTACACCTTC. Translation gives CASSLRPRVDRGPNYGYTF. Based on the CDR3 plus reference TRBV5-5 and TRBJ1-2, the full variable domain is DAGVTQSPTHLIKTRGQQVTLRCSPISGHKSVSWYQQVLGQGPQFIFQYYEKEERGRGNFPDRFSARQFPNYSSELNVNALLLGDSALYLCASSLRPRVDRGPNYGYTFGSGTRLTVV.

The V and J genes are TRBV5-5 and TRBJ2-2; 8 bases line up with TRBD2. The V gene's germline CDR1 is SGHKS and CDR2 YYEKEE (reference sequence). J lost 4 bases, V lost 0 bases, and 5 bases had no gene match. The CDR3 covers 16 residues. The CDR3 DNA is TGTGCCAGCAGCTTGGGTAATAGCGGGGTCACCGGGGAGCTGTTTTTT. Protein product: CASSLGNSGVTGELFF. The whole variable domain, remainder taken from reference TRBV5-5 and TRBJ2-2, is DAGVTQSPTHLIKTRGQQVTLRCSPISGHKSVSWYQQVLGQGPQFIFQYYEKEERGRGNFPDRFSARQFPNYSSELNVNALLLGDSALYLCASSLGNSGVTGELFFGEGSRLTVL.

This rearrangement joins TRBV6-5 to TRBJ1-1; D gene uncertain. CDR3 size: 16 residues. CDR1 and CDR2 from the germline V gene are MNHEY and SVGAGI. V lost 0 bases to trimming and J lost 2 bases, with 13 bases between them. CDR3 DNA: TGTGCCAGCAGTTACTCGACGGTGGGCGATAACACTGAAGCTTTCTTT. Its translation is CASSYSTVGDNTEAFF.

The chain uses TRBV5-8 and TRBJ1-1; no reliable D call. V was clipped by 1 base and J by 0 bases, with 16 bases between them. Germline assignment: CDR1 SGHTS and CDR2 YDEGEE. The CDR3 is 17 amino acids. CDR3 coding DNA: TGTGCCAGCAGCTTGTTCAAGGCTTTCAGGATGAACACTGAAGCTTTCTTT. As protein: CASSLFKAFRMNTEAFF.

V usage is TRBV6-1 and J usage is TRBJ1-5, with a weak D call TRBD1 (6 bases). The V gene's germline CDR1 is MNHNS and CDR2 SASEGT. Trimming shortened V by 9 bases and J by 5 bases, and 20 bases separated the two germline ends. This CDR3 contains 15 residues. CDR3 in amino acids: CASRRGGGEDQPQHF. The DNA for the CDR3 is TGTGCCAGTCGAAGAGGAGGGGGGGAGGATCAGCCCCAGCATTTT.

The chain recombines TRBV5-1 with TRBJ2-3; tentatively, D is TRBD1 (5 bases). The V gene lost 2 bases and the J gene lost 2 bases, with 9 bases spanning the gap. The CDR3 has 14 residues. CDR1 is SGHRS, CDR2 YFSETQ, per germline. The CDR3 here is CASSLQDFTDTQYF. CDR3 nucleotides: TGCGCCAGCAGCTTACAGGATTTCACAGATACGCAGTATTTT.

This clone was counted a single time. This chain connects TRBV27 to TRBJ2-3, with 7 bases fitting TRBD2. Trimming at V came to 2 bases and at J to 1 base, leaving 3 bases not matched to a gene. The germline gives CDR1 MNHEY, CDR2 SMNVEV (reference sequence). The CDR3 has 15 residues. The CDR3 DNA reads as TGTGCCAGCAGTTTAAGCGGGACCCGCACAGATACGCAGTATTTT. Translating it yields CASSLSGTRTDTQYF.

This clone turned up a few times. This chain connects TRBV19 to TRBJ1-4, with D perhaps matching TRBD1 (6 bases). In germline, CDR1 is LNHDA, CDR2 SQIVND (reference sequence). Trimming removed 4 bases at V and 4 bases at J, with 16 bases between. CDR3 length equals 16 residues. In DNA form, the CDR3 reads TGTGCCAGTAGTAGGGACCTGACAGGACTTAATGAAAAACTGTTTTTT. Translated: CASSRDLTGLNEKLFF.

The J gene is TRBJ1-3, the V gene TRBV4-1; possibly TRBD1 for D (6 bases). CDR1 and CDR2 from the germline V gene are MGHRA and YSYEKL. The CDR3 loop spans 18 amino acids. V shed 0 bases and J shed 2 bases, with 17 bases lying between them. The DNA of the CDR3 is TGCGCCAGCAGCCAAGATCAAGCAACAGGGTGGGCTGGAAACACCATATATTTT. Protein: CASSQDQATGWAGNTIYF.

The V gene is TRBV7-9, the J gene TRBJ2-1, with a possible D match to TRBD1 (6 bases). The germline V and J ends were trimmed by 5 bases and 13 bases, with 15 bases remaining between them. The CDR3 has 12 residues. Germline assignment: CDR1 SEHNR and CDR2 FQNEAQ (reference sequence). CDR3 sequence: CASSPGEFVQFF. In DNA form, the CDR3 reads TGTGCCAGCAGCCCAGGGGAGTTCGTACAGTTCTTC.

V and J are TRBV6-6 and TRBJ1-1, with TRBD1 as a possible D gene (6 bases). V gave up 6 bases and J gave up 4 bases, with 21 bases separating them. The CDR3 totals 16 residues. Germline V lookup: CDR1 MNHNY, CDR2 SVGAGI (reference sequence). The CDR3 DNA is TGTGCCAGCAGCTCATCAGGGAGGGGGGTGAGCACTGAAGCTTTCTTT. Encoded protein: CASSSSGRGVSTEAFF.

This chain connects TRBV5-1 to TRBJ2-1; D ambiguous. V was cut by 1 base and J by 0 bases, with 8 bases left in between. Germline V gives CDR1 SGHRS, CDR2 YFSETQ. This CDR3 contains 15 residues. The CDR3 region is CASSLLEISYNEQFF. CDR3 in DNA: TGCGCCAGCAGCTTGCTGGAGATCTCCTACAATGAGCAGTTCTTC.

The CDR3 DNA is TGTGCCTGGAGTTTCAGGGGCTATGGCTACACCTTC. Amino acid sequence: CAWSFRGYGYTF. The chain is built from TRBV30 and TRBJ1-2; D is perhaps TRBD1 (6 bases). Trimming took off 2 bases at V and 4 bases at J, with 8 bases between the two ends. Germline V CDR1 and CDR2: GTSNPN, SVGIG (reference sequence). CDR3 length: 12 residues.

The CDR3 nucleotides are TGCGCCAGCAGCCAGAATCCCTCCGGGACAGTTTACACCGGGGAGCTGTTTTTT. The encoded protein is CASSQNPSGTVYTGELFF. The gene calls are TRBV4-1 and TRBJ2-2; 7 positions agree with TRBD1. CDR3 length: 18 amino acids. Trimming cost V 3 bases and J 3 bases; bases outside gene matches: 13. CDR1 and CDR2 from the germline V gene are MGHRA and YSYEKL.

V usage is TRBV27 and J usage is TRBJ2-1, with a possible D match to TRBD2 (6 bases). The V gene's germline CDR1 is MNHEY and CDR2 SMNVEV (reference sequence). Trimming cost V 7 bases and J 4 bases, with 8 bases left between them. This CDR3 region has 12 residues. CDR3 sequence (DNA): TGTGCCAGCATGGCGGGGTACAATGAGCAGTTCTTC. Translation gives CASMAGYNEQFF.